This is a list of T cell receptor beta chains from one sample in a study of Ad26.COV2.S vaccination and SARS-CoV-2 variants. TCRdb keeps only in-frame clones here, not all; method: immunoSEQ multiplex PCR. The table has 300,000 to 400,000 clones, around 89% seen once. Sequenced material: peripheral blood, taken in a trial of Ad26.COV2.S vaccine versus placebo. Receptors were obtained from a person between 18 and 60 years old who received the Ad26.COV2.S COVID-19 vaccine or a placebo. Both conserved end residues are trimmed from each CDR3.

V	J	CDR3
TRBV12-3/TRBV12-4	TRBJ1-2	ASSLNRGHGYT
TRBV9	TRBJ2-5	ASSVQGGIGETQY
TRBV5-1	TRBJ1-5	ASSLASGGQPQH
TRBV10-3	TRBJ2-7	AISEGFTGQY
TRBV5-1	TRBJ1-2	ASSKDRLYGYT
TRBV5-4	TRBJ2-3	ASSVTDTQY
TRBV28	TRBJ1-4	ASSPDRGGTNEKLF
TRBV18	TRBJ1-4	ASSPRTGSAEKLF
TRBV18	TRBJ1-2	ASSPPSHYNYGYT
TRBV5-1	TRBJ2-7	ASSWGTGGLEQY
TRBV28	TRBJ2-7	ASSSITSGRTWEQY
TRBV21-1	TRBJ2-2	ASSIDGVTELSENTGELF
TRBV11-2	TRBJ1-4	ASSKKSPGQYNEKLF
TRBV6-5	TRBJ1-1	ASSTLSAEAF
TRBV11-2	TRBJ2-1	ASSRELAGGRSGNEQF
TRBV9	TRBJ1-2	ASSVAVDGAYYGYT
TRBV2	TRBJ1-1	ASKQDWAEAF
TRBV6-5	TRBJ2-3	ASSYSRNGGPDTQY
TRBV14	TRBJ1-1	ASSRAGLNTEAF
TRBV18	TRBJ2-7	ASSPSGGSYEQY
TRBV4-3	TRBJ1-2	ASSQGGDGYT
TRBV5-6	TRBJ1-1	ASSHDRGDSTEAF
TRBV14	TRBJ1-2	ASSQDGYGYT
TRBV7-9	TRBJ1-4	ASSLLGNEKLF
TRBV6-5	TRBJ2-5	ASSPPLRMETQY
TRBV11-2	TRBJ1-1	ASSAFGDAF
TRBV5-1	TRBJ2-5	ASSLGGQALQETQY
TRBV30	TRBJ2-1	ALMGASYNEQF
TRBV30	TRBJ1-2	AWSATGGDYT
TRBV27	TRBJ1-6	ASSLSLFETNSPLH
TRBV21-1	TRBJ2-2	ASSKPRPVGLHTGELF
TRBV5-6	TRBJ1-2	ASSGDRVNYGYT